Described below is a single T cell receptor beta chain sequence and its context. Its target is unknown. The record originates from a study of response to subunit inactivated influenza vaccine. The V and J ends lost 7 bases and 7 bases, in that order; junction bases with no gene match: 8. This CDR3 comprises 13 residues. CDR1 is SGHKS, CDR2 YYEKEE, per germline (reference sequence). TCRdb used MiXCR to reprocess the RT-PCR reads, holding one entry per CDR3 protein. The table has about 700,000 distinct CDR3 sequences, approximately 14% seen once. Study-level points and caveats: Only a handful of new T cells, the authors suggested, are recruited with each seasonal influenza vaccination.

This specimen was PBMCs from blood, taken 14 to 15 days before vaccination. The chain employs TRBV5-5 and TRBJ2-1; 7 positions agree with TRBD2. The sequence came from a man aged 50-60 years who received an inactivated influenza vaccine. The CDR3 loop reads CASRLAWRNEQFF. Written as DNA, the CDR3 is TGTGCCAGCCGACTAGCCTGGAGGAATGAGCAGTTCTTC.